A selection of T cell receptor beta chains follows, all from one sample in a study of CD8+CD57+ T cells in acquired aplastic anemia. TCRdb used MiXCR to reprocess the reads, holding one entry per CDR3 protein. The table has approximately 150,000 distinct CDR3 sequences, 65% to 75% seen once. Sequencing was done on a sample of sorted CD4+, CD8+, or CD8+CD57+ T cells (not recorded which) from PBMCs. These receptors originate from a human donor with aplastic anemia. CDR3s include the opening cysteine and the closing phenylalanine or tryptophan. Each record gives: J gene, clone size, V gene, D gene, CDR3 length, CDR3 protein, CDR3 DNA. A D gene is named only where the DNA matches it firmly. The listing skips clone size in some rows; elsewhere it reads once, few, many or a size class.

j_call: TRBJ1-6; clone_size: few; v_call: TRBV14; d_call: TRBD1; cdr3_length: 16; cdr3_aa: CASSQAGRGKDSPLHF; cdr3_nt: TGTGCCAGCAGCCAAGCGGGCAGGGGGAAGGATTCACCCCTCCACTTT
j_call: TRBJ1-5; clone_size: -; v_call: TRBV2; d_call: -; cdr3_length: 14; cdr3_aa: CASGRGPSNQPQHF; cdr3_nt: TGTGCCAGCGGTCGAGGTCCCAGCAATCAGCCCCAGCATTTT
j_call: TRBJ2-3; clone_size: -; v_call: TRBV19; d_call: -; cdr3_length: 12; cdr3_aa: CASSMGPDTQYF; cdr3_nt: TGTGCCAGTAGTATGGGTCCAGATACGCAGTATTTT
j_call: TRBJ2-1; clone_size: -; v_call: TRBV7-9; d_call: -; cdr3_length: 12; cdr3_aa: CASSQVGNEQFF; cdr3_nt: TGTGCCAGCAGCCAAGTAGGAAATGAGCAGTTCTTC
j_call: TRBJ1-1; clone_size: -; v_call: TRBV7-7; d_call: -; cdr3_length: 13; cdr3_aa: CASSLGQTTEAFF; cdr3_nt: TGTGCTAGCAGCTTAGGGCAGACCACTGAAGCTTTCTTT
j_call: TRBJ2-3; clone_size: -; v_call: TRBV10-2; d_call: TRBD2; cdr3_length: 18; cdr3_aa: CASRGRRAAGGRTDTQYF; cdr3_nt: TGCGCCAGCAGGGGACGACGGGCGGCGGGGGGCCGCACAGATACGCAGTATTTT
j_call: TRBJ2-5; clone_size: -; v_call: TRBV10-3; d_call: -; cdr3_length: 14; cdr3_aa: CAIGGFGASETQYF; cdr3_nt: TGTGCCATCGGTGGGTTTGGGGCCTCAGAGACCCAGTACTTC
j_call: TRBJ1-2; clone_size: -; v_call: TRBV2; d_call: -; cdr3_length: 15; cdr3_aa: CASSETLGMVRGYTF; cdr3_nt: TGTGCCAGCAGTGAAACCTTAGGAATGGTGCGTGGCTACACCTTC
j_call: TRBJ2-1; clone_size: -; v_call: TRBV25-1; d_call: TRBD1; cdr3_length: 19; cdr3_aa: CASSEFGQGATWLRNEQFF; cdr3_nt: TGTGCCAGCAGTGAATTTGGACAGGGGGCGACGTGGTTAAGGAATGAGCAGTTCTTC
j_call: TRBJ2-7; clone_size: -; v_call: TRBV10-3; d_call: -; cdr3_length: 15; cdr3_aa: CATSDSGQGNYEQYF; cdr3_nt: TGTGCCACCAGTGATTCAGGGCAGGGGAACTACGAGCAGTACTTC
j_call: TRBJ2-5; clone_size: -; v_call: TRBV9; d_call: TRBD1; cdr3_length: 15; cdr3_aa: CASSVRDRGQETQYF; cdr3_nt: TGTGCCAGCAGCGTCCGGGACAGGGGTCAAGAGACCCAGTACTTC
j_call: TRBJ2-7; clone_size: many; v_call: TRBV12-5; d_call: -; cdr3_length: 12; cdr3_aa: CASGLGHRGQYF; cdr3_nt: TGTGCTAGTGGCCTTGGTCACCGTGGGCAGTACTTC
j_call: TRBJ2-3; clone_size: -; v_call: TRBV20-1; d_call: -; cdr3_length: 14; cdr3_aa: CSASRGLGTDTQYF; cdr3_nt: TGCAGTGCTAGCCGCGGACTTGGCACAGATACGCAGTATTTT
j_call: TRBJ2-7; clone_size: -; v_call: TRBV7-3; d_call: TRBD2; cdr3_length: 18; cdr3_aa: CASSPRSRDLAGAYEQYF; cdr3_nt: TGTGCCAGCAGCCCACGAAGCAGGGATCTAGCGGGGGCATACGAGCAGTACTTC
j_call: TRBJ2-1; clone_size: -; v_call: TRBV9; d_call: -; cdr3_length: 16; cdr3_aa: CASSPDRRSSYNEQFF; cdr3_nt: TGTGCCAGCAGCCCGGACAGACGAAGCTCCTACAATGAGCAGTTCTTC
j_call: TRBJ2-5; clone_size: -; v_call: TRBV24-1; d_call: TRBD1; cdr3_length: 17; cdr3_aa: CATSDTVDRGLTGAQYF; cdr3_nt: TGTGCCACCAGTGATACCGTTGACAGGGGCCTGACCGGGGCCCAGTACTTC
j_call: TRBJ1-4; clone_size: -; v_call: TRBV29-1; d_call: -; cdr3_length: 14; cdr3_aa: CSVDGNYGGEKLFF; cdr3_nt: TGCAGCGTTGACGGCAATTATGGGGGTGAAAAACTGTTTTTT
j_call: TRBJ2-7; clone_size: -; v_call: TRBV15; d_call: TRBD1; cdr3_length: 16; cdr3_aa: CATSRDLGTGVYEQYF; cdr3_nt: TGTGCCACCAGCAGAGATCTGGGGACAGGGGTCTACGAGCAGTACTTC
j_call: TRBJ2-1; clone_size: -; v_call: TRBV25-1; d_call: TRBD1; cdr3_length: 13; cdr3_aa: CASPRDRGNEQFF; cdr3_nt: TGTGCCAGCCCCCGGGACAGGGGAAATGAGCAGTTCTTC
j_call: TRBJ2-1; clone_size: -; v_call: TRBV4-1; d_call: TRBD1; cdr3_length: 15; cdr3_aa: CASSQGQGAVNEQFF; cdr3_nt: TGCGCCAGCAGCCAAGGACAGGGGGCGGTCAATGAGCAGTTCTTC
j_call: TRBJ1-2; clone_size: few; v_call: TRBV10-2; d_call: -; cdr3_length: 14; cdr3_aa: CASMGYRRPYGYTF; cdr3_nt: TGCGCCAGCATGGGTTACCGGAGACCCTATGGCTACACCTTC
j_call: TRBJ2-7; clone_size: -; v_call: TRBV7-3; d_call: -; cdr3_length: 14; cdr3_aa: CASSPRHGSYEQYF; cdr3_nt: TGTGCCAGCAGCCCTAGGCACGGGTCCTACGAGCAGTACTTC
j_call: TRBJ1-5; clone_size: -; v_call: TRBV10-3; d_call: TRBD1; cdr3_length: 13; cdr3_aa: CAIRGTANQPQHF; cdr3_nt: TGTGCCATCAGGGGGACAGCCAATCAGCCCCAGCATTTT
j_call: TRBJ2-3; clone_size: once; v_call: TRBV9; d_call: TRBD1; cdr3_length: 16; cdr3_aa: CASSIRGDRTADTQYF; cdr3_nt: TGTGCCAGCAGCATCAGAGGGGACAGGACCGCAGATACGCAGTATTTT
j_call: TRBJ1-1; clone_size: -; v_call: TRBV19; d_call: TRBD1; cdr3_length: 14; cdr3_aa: CASSMGQGYTEAFF; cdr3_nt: TGTGCCAGTAGTATGGGACAGGGTTATACTGAAGCTTTCTTT
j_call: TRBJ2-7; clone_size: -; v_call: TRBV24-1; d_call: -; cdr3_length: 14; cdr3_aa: CATSTVSPSYEQYF; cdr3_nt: TGTGCCACCAGTACGGTCAGCCCCAGTTACGAGCAGTACTTC
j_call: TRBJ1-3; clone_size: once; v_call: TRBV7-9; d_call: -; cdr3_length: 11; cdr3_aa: CASGDGNTIYF; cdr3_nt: TGTGCCAGCGGCGATGGAAACACCATATATTTT
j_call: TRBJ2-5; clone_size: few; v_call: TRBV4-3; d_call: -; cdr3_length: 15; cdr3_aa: CASSQDPGAWETQYF; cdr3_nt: TGCGCCAGCAGCCAAGATCCAGGGGCGTGGGAGACCCAGTACTTC
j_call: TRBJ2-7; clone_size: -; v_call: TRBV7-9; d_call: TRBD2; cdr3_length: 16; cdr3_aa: CASSHIAGGRRHEQYF; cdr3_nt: TGTGCCAGCAGCCATATAGCGGGAGGGCGACGACACGAGCAGTACTTC
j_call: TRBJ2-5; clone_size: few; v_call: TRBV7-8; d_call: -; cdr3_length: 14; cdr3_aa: CASSLDLTQETQYF; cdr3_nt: TGTGCCAGCAGCTTAGATTTGACACAAGAGACCCAGTACTTC
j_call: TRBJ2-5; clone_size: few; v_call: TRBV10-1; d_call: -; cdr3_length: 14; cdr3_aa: CASSELQLGETQYF; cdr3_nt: TGCGCCAGCAGTGAGCTCCAGCTGGGTGAGACCCAGTACTTC
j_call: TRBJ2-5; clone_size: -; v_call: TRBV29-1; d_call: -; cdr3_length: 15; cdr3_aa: CSAPQRQGRQETQYF; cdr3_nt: TGCAGCGCCCCTCAGAGGCAGGGGAGACAAGAGACCCAGTACTTC
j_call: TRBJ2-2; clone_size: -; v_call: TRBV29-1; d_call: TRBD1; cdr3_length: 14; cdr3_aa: CSGTTGGASGELFF; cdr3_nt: TGCAGCGGTACCACAGGGGGCGCAAGCGGGGAGCTGTTTTTT
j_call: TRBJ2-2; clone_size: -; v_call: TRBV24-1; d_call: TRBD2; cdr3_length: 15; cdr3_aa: CATSDPAGTTGELFF; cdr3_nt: TGTGCCACCAGTGACCCAGCGGGGACTACCGGGGAGCTGTTTTTT
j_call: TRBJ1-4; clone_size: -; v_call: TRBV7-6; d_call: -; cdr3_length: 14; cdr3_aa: CASRRDLVNEKLFF; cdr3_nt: TGTGCCAGCAGAAGGGACCTTGTTAATGAAAAACTGTTTTTT
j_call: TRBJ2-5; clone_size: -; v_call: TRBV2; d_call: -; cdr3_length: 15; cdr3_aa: CASSEEDGYQETQYF; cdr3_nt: TGTGCCAGCAGTGAAGAGGATGGGTATCAAGAGACCCAGTACTTC
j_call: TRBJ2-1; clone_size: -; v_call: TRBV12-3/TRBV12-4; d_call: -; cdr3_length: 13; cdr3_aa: CASSPGSYNEQFF; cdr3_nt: TGTGCCAGCAGCCCAGGGTCCTACAATGAGCAGTTCTTC
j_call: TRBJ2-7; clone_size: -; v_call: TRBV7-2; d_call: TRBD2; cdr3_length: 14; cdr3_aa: CANSSSSGRYEQYF; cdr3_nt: TGTGCCAACAGTAGCTCTAGCGGGAGGTACGAGCAGTACTTC
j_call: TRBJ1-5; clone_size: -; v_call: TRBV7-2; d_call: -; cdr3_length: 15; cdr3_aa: CASSLANRRSQPQHF; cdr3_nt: TGTGCCAGCAGCTTAGCTAACAGGCGGAGTCAGCCCCAGCATTTT
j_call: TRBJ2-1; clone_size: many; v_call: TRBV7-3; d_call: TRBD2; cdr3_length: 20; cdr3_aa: CASSPQAGGTLVGSYNEQFF; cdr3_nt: TGTGCCAGCAGCCCCCAGGCGGGGGGAACCCTTGTGGGCTCCTACAATGAGCAGTTCTTC